Listed below are T cell receptor beta chains from one sample, sequenced in a study of T-cell reconstitution after alpha-beta-depleted transplantation in children. TCRdb passed the PCR reads through MiXCR, listing each CDR3 protein once. The data contain hundreds of thousands of distinct CDR3 sequences, 13% of them singletons. Sequenced here: PBMCs, mostly from graft donor cells, sampled 360 days after TCRalphabeta/CD19-depleted stem cell transplant. These receptors all come from a male patient between 5 and 17 years old who had a stem cell transplant for acute myeloid leukemia, so the T cells may come from the graft donor. The CDR3 runs from the conserved cysteine through the conserved F or W. A D gene is named only where the DNA matches it firmly. Expanded clones are given a class, and other clones once, few, many or no size at all.

j_gene | v_gene | d_gene | abundance | CDR3nt | CDR3aa
TRBJ2-7 | TRBV20-1 | - | few | TGCAGCTACTCTTGGCAGCTACCTCTCGAGCAGTACTTC | CSYSWQLPLEQYF
TRBJ2-5 | TRBV10-3 | TRBD1 | - | TGTGCCATCAGTGCGACCGGGACAGGGCAAGAGACCCAGTACTTC | CAISATGTGQETQYF
TRBJ2-2 | TRBV5-1 | TRBD2 | few | TGCGCCAGCAGCTTGTCACCGGGACTAGGGGACACCGGGGAGCTGTTTTTT | CASSLSPGLGDTGELFF
TRBJ1-1 | TRBV9 | - | - | TGTGCCAGCAGCGTCTCGGGGCCCCCCACTGAAGCTTTCTTT | CASSVSGPPTEAFF
TRBJ2-1 | TRBV18 | - | few | TGTGCCAGCTCAAAGGCACTAGCCGTGACCTACAATGAGCAGTTCTTC | CASSKALAVTYNEQFF
TRBJ2-1 | TRBV28 | - | many | TGTGCCAGCAGTCCACGTGCGGGCCTTGCCTACAATGAGCAGTTCTTC | CASSPRAGLAYNEQFF
TRBJ2-5 | TRBV7-6 | - | - | TGTGCCAGCAGCTTAGGGGGTCTGACCCTAGAGACCCAGTACTTC | CASSLGGLTLETQYF
TRBJ2-7 | TRBV7-2 | TRBD2 | many | TGTGCCAGCAGCTTAGCGGCTAGCGGGAGAATTTACGAGCAGTACTTC | CASSLAASGRIYEQYF
TRBJ2-3 | TRBV7-2 | TRBD1 | many | TGTGCCAGCAGCCTCCTCCCCGGGACAGGAAGCACAGATACGCAGTATTTT | CASSLLPGTGSTDTQYF
TRBJ2-7 | TRBV6-2/TRBV6-3 | - | - | TGTGCCAGCAGTTACGCCCACCCGGGTCTTCCCCCCTACGAGCAGTACTTC | CASSYAHPGLPPYEQYF
TRBJ2-4 | TRBV7-3 | - | many | TGTGCCAGCACCCCCCCGGTCAAAAACATTCAGTACTTC | CASTPPVKNIQYF
TRBJ2-7 | TRBV29-1 | - | many | TGCAGCGTTGGAGGCAGGGCCCATGAGCAGTACTTC | CSVGGRAHEQYF
TRBJ2-5 | TRBV7-2 | - | - | TGTGCCAGCAGCTCACCGCGGCCCGGGGGGACCCAGTACTTC | CASSSPRPGGTQYF
TRBJ1-2 | TRBV20-1 | - | - | TGCAGTGCCCGCACATTGGGGGGCTTCTATGGCTACACCTTC | CSARTLGGFYGYTF
TRBJ2-5 | TRBV10-3 | - | once | TGTGCCATCAGTGAGTTGGGGAACAGATTCTTCCCCCAAGAGACCCAGTACTTC | CAISELGNRFFPQETQYF
TRBJ2-1 | TRBV5-1 | - | - | TGCGCCAGCAGCCCACCATTGGCGGGCAGCTCCTACAATGAGCAGTTCTTC | CASSPPLAGSSYNEQFF
TRBJ2-1 | TRBV18 | - | few | TGTGCCAGCTCACCAACCACACAACACAATGAGCAGTTCTTC | CASSPTTQHNEQFF
TRBJ2-3 | TRBV20-1 | TRBD1 | - | TGCAGTGCTAGAGTGGCCGGACAGGGCACAGATACGCAGTATTTT | CSARVAGQGTDTQYF
TRBJ1-1 | TRBV6-4 | TRBD1 | - | TGTGCCAGCAGTGTGACAGGGGGCGCGAACACTGAAGCTTTCTTT | CASSVTGGANTEAFF
TRBJ2-7 | TRBV3-1 | TRBD2 | few | TGTGCCAGCAGCCAAGCAGGACTAGCGGGAGGAGGCGAGCAGTACTTC | CASSQAGLAGGGEQYF
TRBJ1-4 | TRBV7-6 | TRBD1 | - | TGTGCCAGCAGCTTTAGGGGGCCCCACTCAACTAATGAAAAACTGTTTTTT | CASSFRGPHSTNEKLFF
TRBJ2-1 | TRBV29-1 | TRBD2 | many | TGCAGCGGACAGAGGGAGGGCGAGCAGTTCTTC | CSGQREGEQFF
TRBJ2-3 | TRBV20-1 | - | - | TGCAGTGCTAGAGAAGCCGGGTTTAGAACTAGCAGGAACACAGATACGCAGTATTTT | CSAREAGFRTSRNTDTQYF
TRBJ2-7 | TRBV28 | TRBD2 | many | TGTGCCAGCAGTCCGGGACTAGCGCACTCCTACGAGCAGTACTTC | CASSPGLAHSYEQYF
TRBJ1-4 | TRBV11-2 | - | few | TGTGCCAGCAGCTTAGACCGGTGGGCAGGGACCCGAATTACGACTAATGAAAAACTGTTTTTT | CASSLDRWAGTRITTNEKLFF
TRBJ2-7 | TRBV7-8 | TRBD2 | - | TGTGCCAGCAGCATGACTAGCGGAATAGGGCTGTCCTACGAGCAGTACTTC | CASSMTSGIGLSYEQYF
TRBJ1-1 | TRBV5-1 | TRBD1 | - | TGCGCCAGCAGCTTGGGGATACAGGGGGCACGCACTGAAGCTTTCTTT | CASSLGIQGARTEAFF
TRBJ1-5 | TRBV4-2 | - | few | TGTGCCAGCAGCTCGACCACAGGTGCCAATCAGCCCCAGCATTTT | CASSSTTGANQPQHF
TRBJ2-3 | TRBV15 | - | many | TGTGCCACCAGCAGAGATTTGGGCACAGATACGCAGTATTTT | CATSRDLGTDTQYF
TRBJ2-2 | TRBV10-3 | - | - | TGTGCCATCAGTGATCTGGACTTTCGTAACACCGGGGAGCTGTTTTTT | CAISDLDFRNTGELFF
TRBJ2-7 | TRBV29-1 | - | few | TGCAGCGTTGAAGCCACCTCCTACGAGCAGTACTTC | CSVEATSYEQYF
TRBJ2-7 | TRBV20-1 | TRBD2 | many | TGCACCCCGGGGGGCTACGAGCAGTACTTC | CTPGGYEQYF
TRBJ2-7 | TRBV21-1 | - | - | TGTGCCAGCAGCGAAAGAACCGGGACCACAAACTACGAGCAGTACTTC | CASSERTGTTNYEQYF
TRBJ2-1 | TRBV10-3 | TRBD2 | many | TGTGCCATTGGGACTAGCCAAAACAATGAGCAGTTCTTC | CAIGTSQNNEQFF
TRBJ2-7 | TRBV9 | TRBD2 | few | TGTGCCAGCAGCGCGGGACTAGCTTCCTACGAGCAGTACTTC | CASSAGLASYEQYF
TRBJ2-5 | TRBV20-1 | TRBD1 | few | TGCAGTGCCTTGGGACAGGGGGAAGAGACCCAGTACTTC | CSALGQGEETQYF
TRBJ2-1 | TRBV7-2 | - | few | TGTGCCAGCAGCTCCACCTATGTGGCTGAGCAGTTCTTC | CASSSTYVAEQFF
TRBJ2-7 | TRBV28 | - | - | TGTGCCAGCAGATTAACCCGGGACGCCTCCTACGAGCAGTACTTC | CASRLTRDASYEQYF
TRBJ2-2 | TRBV15 | - | few | TGTGCCACCAGCAGACCCCCGGGCACGGTTAGGACCGGGGAGCTGTTTTTT | CATSRPPGTVRTGELFF
TRBJ1-4 | TRBV6-1 | TRBD1 | few | TGTGCCAGCAGTCAGACAGGGTTTAATGAAAAACTGTTTTTT | CASSQTGFNEKLFF
TRBJ2-7 | TRBV29-1 | TRBD2 | few | TGCAGCGTTGCGAGGACTAGCGGGAGCTACGAGCAGTACTTC | CSVARTSGSYEQYF
TRBJ2-3 | TRBV7-6 | TRBD2 | few | TGTGCCAGCAGCCTGAAGACTAGCGGGAGGGGGCTTAGCACAGATACGCAGTATTTT | CASSLKTSGRGLSTDTQYF
TRBJ2-7 | TRBV28 | TRBD1 | few | TGTGCCAGCAGTCAAAGGGACAGGGATGATCACGAGCAGTACTTC | CASSQRDRDDHEQYF
TRBJ1-1 | TRBV2 | - | - | TGTGCCAGCACAGGACAGTTGAACACTGAAGCTTTCTTT | CASTGQLNTEAFF
TRBJ2-7 | TRBV20-1 | - | many | TGCAGTGCTTATGCTGGGGTTCTATACGAGCAGTACTTC | CSAYAGVLYEQYF
TRBJ2-7 | TRBV20-1 | TRBD1 | few | TGCAGTGCTAGAGGTGGGGGACAGGGTACGTCTTACTACGAGCAGTACTTC | CSARGGGQGTSYYEQYF
TRBJ1-2 | TRBV29-1 | - | many | TGCAGCGTCCTCGGGGAGGGAAGTGGCTACACCTTC | CSVLGEGSGYTF
TRBJ2-7 | TRBV20-1 | - | - | TGCAGTGCTAGAGATGCCCCGTATCCCCGCTACGAGCAGTACTTC | CSARDAPYPRYEQYF
TRBJ2-7 | TRBV7-2 | - | - | TGTGCCAGCAGCGCAACAGGGTTACACGAGCAGTACTTC | CASSATGLHEQYF
TRBJ2-1 | TRBV5-1 | TRBD1 | few | TGCGCCAGCAGCGTGCCCCCGGGACAGGGTGGTGAGCAGTTCTTC | CASSVPPGQGGEQFF
TRBJ1-5 | TRBV7-6 | - | - | TGTGCCAGCAGCTTATCCGGGGGCGATCAGCCCCAGCATTTT | CASSLSGGDQPQHF
TRBJ1-2 | TRBV29-1 | - | - | TGCAGCGTTGTCGGAGGGGGATCCTATGGCTACACCTTC | CSVVGGGSYGYTF
TRBJ1-5 | TRBV28 | - | many | TGTGCCAGCAGTTTTAGAGGGGAAGGCCAGCCCCAGCATTTT | CASSFRGEGQPQHF